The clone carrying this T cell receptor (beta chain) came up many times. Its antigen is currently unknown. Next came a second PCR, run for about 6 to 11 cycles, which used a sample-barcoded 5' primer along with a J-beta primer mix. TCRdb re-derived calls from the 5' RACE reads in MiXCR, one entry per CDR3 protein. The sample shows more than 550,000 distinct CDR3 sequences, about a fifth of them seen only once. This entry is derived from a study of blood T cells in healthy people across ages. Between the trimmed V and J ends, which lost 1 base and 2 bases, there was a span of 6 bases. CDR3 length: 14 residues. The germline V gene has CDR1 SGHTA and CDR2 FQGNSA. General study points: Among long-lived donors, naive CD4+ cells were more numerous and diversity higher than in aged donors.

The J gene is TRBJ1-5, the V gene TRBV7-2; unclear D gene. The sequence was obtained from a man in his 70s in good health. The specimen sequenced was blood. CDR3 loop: CASSLVSGNQPQHF. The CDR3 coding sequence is TGTGCCAGCAGCTTAGTATCTGGCAATCAGCCCCAGCATTTT.